Here is one TCR beta chain with its context. Its antigen is not known. The method was immunoSEQ multiplex PCR; TCRdb's version includes in-frame clones alone and lacks a portion of them. This sample has about 23,000 clones, with 84% found just once. The data originate from a study of OX40 agonist ivuxolimab in advanced cancers. Whole-study context: Patients assigned to dose escalation were diagnosed with hepatocellular carcinoma, melanoma, renal cell or head and neck cancer.

The study's findings and limits: Expanded clones were, on average, more numerous in CD8+ T cells than in CD4+. Low clonal expansion, among the lowest seen, marked partial responders at 0.1-3.0 mg/kg. The antigens recognized by the expanded peripheral T cells, that is their antigen specificity, were not determined.

CDR3 length equals 15 residues. Germline lookup yields CDR1 MGHRA and CDR2 YSYEKL. The ends lost 6 bases at V and 6 bases at J; junction bases unmatched: 10. V and J are TRBV4-1 and TRBJ2-2, with 7 positions matching TRBD1. This specimen was CD4+ or CD8+ T cells sorted from blood, taken in a trial of the OX40 agonist ivuxolimab. The TCR comes from an adult with an advanced solid tumor such as melanoma, head and neck, liver or kidney cancer. The CDR3 loop is CASRRTGGYSGELFF. The DNA for the CDR3 is TGCGCCAGCAGAAGGACAGGAGGATATTCCGGGGAGCTGTTTTTT.